Listed here are 21 T cell receptor beta chains from one sample, sequenced in a study of T cell clones after liver transplantation (dated by TCRdb to the late 2010s). Library prep was done by the immunoSEQ multiplex PCR assay. As stored in TCRdb, this immuneACCESS dataset retains in-frame rearrangements with V and J assigned. A fraction of the clones does not appear; measured against another copy, unresolved V genes explain less than half of the discrepancy, and the remainder lacks a known reason. The sample includes some 33,000 clones, with around 95% observed a single time. The ten largest clones capture roughly a quarter of the sample. Sequencing used CD8+ T cells from blood, obtained 12 months after liver transplant. These receptors were obtained from a human patient who received a liver transplant. Some T cells may have been brought in with the graft after a transplant.

Note on this clone: This sample includes further DNA sequences coding for the same CDR3. This chain uses TRBV9 with TRBJ1-1; D is perhaps TRBD1 (5 bases). V dropped 3 bases and J dropped 4 bases, with 10 bases sitting between them. CDR3 length: 13 residues. The germline V gene encodes CDR1 SGDLS and CDR2 YYNGEE. This CDR3 is CASSAGGSTEAFF. The CDR3, as DNA: TGTGCCAGCAGCGCCGGGGGTTCCACTGAAGCTTTCTTT. Variable domain in full (rest from reference TRBV9 and TRBJ1-1): DSGVTQTPKHLITATGQRVTLRCSPRSGDLSVYWYQQSLDQGLQFLIQYYNGEERAKGNILERFSAQQFPDLHSELNLSSLELGDSALYFCASSAGGSTEAFFGQGTRLTVV.

Written as DNA, the CDR3 is TGCGCCAGCAGCCAAGATCTTGGCTCCTACGAGCAGTACTTC. Its translation: CASSQDLGSYEQYF. The rearrangement links TRBV4-3 to TRBJ2-7; D is unclear. CDR3 length equals 14 residues. Per the germline V gene, CDR1 is LGHNA and CDR2 is YSLEER. V lost 0 bases and J 0 bases, leaving 6 bases between the germline ends.

The chain recombines TRBV7-7 with TRBJ2-7; 10 bases are a match to TRBD2. This CDR3 is built from 15 residues. With 5 bases clipped from V and 1 base from J, the junction kept 5 bases outside the gene matches. The V gene's germline CDR1 is SSHAT and CDR2 FNYEAQ (reference sequence). In DNA form, the CDR3 reads TGTGCCAGCAGCCGGGGGACTAGCGCTTCCTACGAGCAGTACTTC. It encodes CASSRGTSASYEQYF.

In DNA form, the CDR3 reads TGTGCCAGTAGTATGTCAGCGGAATCCTACAATGAGCAGTTCTTC. Translation gives CASSMSAESYNEQFF. This sequence joins TRBV19 and TRBJ2-1, with TRBD2 as a possible D gene (5 bases). CDR1 is LNHDA and CDR2 is SQIVND in the germline V gene (reference sequence). The CDR3 is made up of 15 amino acids. V was clipped by 3 bases and J by 1 base, with 10 bases between them.

In its sample, this clone was seen once. The rearrangement uses TRBV10-1 and TRBJ2-5; TRBD2 matches 13 bases. Germline V gene lookup returns CDR1 WNHNN and CDR2 SYGVQD (reference sequence). There are 15 residues in the CDR3. The trim removed 6 bases at V and 5 bases at J, leaving 6 bases unmatched. The CDR3, as DNA: TGCGCCAGCAGGAGGACTAGCGGGAGCGTCGAGACCCAGTACTTC. Amino acids: CASRRTSGSVETQYF.

The chain joins TRBV11-2 to TRBJ2-3; D might be TRBD1 (6 bases). Germline CDR1 SGHAT, CDR2 FQNNGV. Trimming pared 3 bases from V and 4 bases from J, leaving 20 bases between. CDR3 length equals 17 residues. CDR3 sequence reads: CASSLAWDTPSADTQYF. The CDR3 nucleotides are TGTGCCAGCAGCTTGGCCTGGGACACCCCCTCCGCAGATACGCAGTATTTT.

The chain couples TRBV11-2 to TRBJ2-7, with D possibly matching TRBD1 (6 bases). Per germline, CDR1 SGHAT and CDR2 FQNNGV. The CDR3 runs 15 residues. The V gene lost 0 bases and the J gene lost 2 bases, with 11 bases spanning the gap. CDR3 residues: CASSLEGAPAYEQYF. Here the CDR3 DNA reads TGTGCCAGCAGCTTAGAGGGGGCTCCGGCCTACGAGCAGTACTTC.

The table lists this clone with a few counts. V and J are TRBV10-3 and TRBJ1-2; 11 bases are a match to TRBD1. With V trimmed by 10 bases and J by 6 bases, 7 bases remained unmatched. Germline CDR1 reads ENHRY; CDR2 reads SYGVKD. The CDR3 consists of 13 residues. For the CDR3, the DNA is TGTGCCACCAGCCGGGACAGGGGGGATGGCTACACCTTC. This sequence encodes CATSRDRGDGYTF.

The rearrangement joins TRBV28 to TRBJ1-2; unclear D gene. Deletions cut 1 base from V and 3 bases from J, with 12 bases between. From germline, CDR1 is MDHEN and CDR2 SYDVKM. The CDR3 is 15 residues long. The CDR3 spells CASSLLRTDHYGYTF. The DNA of the CDR3 is TGTGCCAGCAGTTTATTGCGCACAGACCACTATGGCTACACCTTC.

This chain links TRBV28 with TRBJ1-1, with D maybe TRBD1 (5 bases). V gave up 3 bases and J gave up 4 bases, with 15 bases separating them. This CDR3 has 15 residues. The germline V gene has CDR1 MDHEN and CDR2 SYDVKM. CDR3 DNA sequence: TGTGCCAGCAGTTTTGCGGGGGGGATGGGCACTGAAGCTTTCTTT. Residues: CASSFAGGMGTEAFF. Based on the CDR3 plus reference TRBV28 and TRBJ1-1, the full variable domain is DVKVTQSSRYLVKRTGEKVFLECVQDMDHENMFWYRQDPGLGLRLIYFSYDVKMKEKGDIPEGYSVSREKKERFSLILESASTNQTSMYLCASSFAGGMGTEAFFGQGTRLTVV.

The chain recombines TRBV20-1 with TRBJ2-3; D unresolved. Germline CDR1 DFQATT, CDR2 SNEGSKA (reference sequence). Between the trimmed V and J ends, which lost 6 bases and 4 bases, there was a span of 5 bases. CDR3 length: 10 amino acids. The CDR3 reads CSATPDTQYF. The CDR3 DNA is TGCAGTGCAACTCCAGATACGCAGTATTTT.

The rearrangement uses TRBV6-1 and TRBJ1-1; no clear D gene. The CDR3 covers 17 residues. The V and J ends lost 0 bases and 4 bases respectively, with 18 bases between them. Germline loops: CDR1 MNHNS, CDR2 SASEGT. CDR3 DNA: TGTGCCAGCAGTGAAGCAGTAGCCTCCCTCGAGCGCACTGAAGCTTTCTTT. Residues: CASSEAVASLERTEAFF.

The chain joins TRBV29-1 to TRBJ2-1; 13 bases align to TRBD2. V dropped 6 bases and J dropped 2; count of bases not matched to a gene: 25. The CDR3 has 22 residues. In germline, CDR1 is SQVTM, CDR2 ANQGSEA. The CDR3 bases are TGCAGCGTCAGGGCGACTAGCGGGGGGTCTGAGACGGACTACGCCCCCTACAATGAGCAGTTCTTC. This sequence encodes CSVRATSGGSETDYAPYNEQFF.

The CDR3 protein is CASSVVSGTNTGELFF. DNA of the CDR3: TGTGCCAGCAGCGTAGTGTCAGGTACCAACACCGGGGAGCTGTTTTTT. This chain links TRBV9 with TRBJ2-2; D is unresolved. Germline values: CDR1 SGDLS, CDR2 YYNGEE. The CDR3 contains 16 residues. V lost 0 bases to trimming and J lost 2 bases, with 11 bases between them. The variable domain in full, completed from reference TRBV9 and TRBJ2-2, reads DSGVTQTPKHLITATGQRVTLRCSPRSGDLSVYWYQQSLDQGLQFLIQYYNGEERAKGNILERFSAQQFPDLHSELNLSSLELGDSALYFCASSVVSGTNTGELFFGEGSRLTVL.

The rearrangement joins TRBV12-5 to TRBJ2-1, with 7 bases that match TRBD2. CDR1 is LGHNT, CDR2 FRNRAP, per germline. The CDR3 extends over 12 amino acids. V was pared by 3 bases and J by 13 bases, with 6 bases of the junction left unmatched. The CDR3 bases are TGTGCTAGTGGTTTCTCCGGGGAGGGCCAGTTCTTC. Translating it yields CASGFSGEGQFF. The entire variable domain, with the rest obtained from reference TRBV12-5 and TRBJ2-1, is as follows: DARVTQTPRHKVTEMGQEVTMRCQPILGHNTVFWYRQTMMQGLELLAYFRNRAPLDDSGMPKDRFSAEMPDATLATLKIQPSEPRDSAVYFCASGFSGEGQFFGPGTRLTVL.

CDR3 sequence reads: CATSRGTVEVANTGELFF. Written as DNA, the CDR3 is TGTGCCACCAGCAGAGGGACAGTCGAAGTCGCGAACACCGGGGAGCTGTTTTTT. The chain carries TRBV15 and TRBJ2-2, with a possible D match to TRBD1 (6 bases). CDR1 is LNHNV and CDR2 is YYDKDF in the germline V gene (reference sequence). The CDR3 is 18 amino acids. V lost 1 base and J lost 0, with 15 bases in between.

This clone is medium-sized. The V and J genes are TRBV14 and TRBJ2-7; D not resolved. Germline assignment: CDR1 SGHDN and CDR2 FVKESK. The CDR3 has 14 residues. The ends were cut back, 1 base at V and 5 bases at J, with 12 bases in the middle. The CDR3 sequence is CASSQVTFRDEQYF. The CDR3 nucleotides read TGTGCCAGCAGCCAAGTAACTTTCCGGGACGAGCAGTACTTC.

The chain links TRBV11-2 to TRBJ2-3; D is undetermined. This CDR3 spans 14 amino acids. Germline V gene data show CDR1 as SGHAT and CDR2 as FQNNGV. V was shortened by 7 bases and J by 6 bases, with 17 bases between the two germline ends. This CDR3 reads CASKELSGIDTQYF. The DNA of the CDR3 is TGTGCCAGCAAGGAGTTATCGGGTATCGATACGCAGTATTTT.

The chain uses TRBV10-3 and TRBJ2-7, with 10 bases matching TRBD2. The V and J ends lost 6 bases and 2 bases, in that order; junction bases with no gene match: 7. Germline V gene data show CDR1 as ENHRY and CDR2 as SYGVKD. This CDR3 is built from 15 residues. DNA for the CDR3: TGTGCCATCAGGGATACTAGCGGGAACACCTACGAGCAGTACTTC. It encodes CAIRDTSGNTYEQYF.

A note on this clone: The sample contains more than one DNA sequence encoding this CDR3. The chain uses TRBV11-2 and TRBJ2-7; 8 nucleotides agree with TRBD1. Germline V gene sequence: CDR1 SGHAT, CDR2 FQNNGV. V shed 5 bases, J shed 3 bases, and the junction held 3 bases outside the gene matches. The CDR3 length is 13 residues. CDR3 nucleotides: TGTGCCAGCAGCCTGGACAGGGACTACGAGCAGTACTTC. It translates to CASSLDRDYEQYF.

The CDR3 loop reads CAWSPERTGRKYGYTF. Here the CDR3 DNA reads TGTGCCTGGAGTCCCGAAAGGACAGGGAGGAAGTATGGCTACACCTTC. The V and J genes are TRBV30 and TRBJ1-2; 8 bases agree with TRBD1. This CDR3 is 16 amino acids long. The germline CDR1 and CDR2 sequences are GTSNPN and SVGIG (reference sequence). Trimming at V came to 2 bases and at J to 5 bases, leaving 13 bases not matched to a gene.